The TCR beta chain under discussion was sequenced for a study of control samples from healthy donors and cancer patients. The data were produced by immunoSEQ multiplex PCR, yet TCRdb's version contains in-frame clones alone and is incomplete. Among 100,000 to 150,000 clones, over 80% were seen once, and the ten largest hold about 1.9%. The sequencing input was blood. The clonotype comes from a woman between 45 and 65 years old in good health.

The CDR3 DNA follows: TGTGCCAGCAGCTTAGGTTCCCGGGACAGAGGCCACGAGCAGTACTTC. Protein: CASSLGSRDRGHEQYF. The chain has TRBV7-6 and TRBJ2-7; 7 nucleotides line up with TRBD1. There are 16 residues in the CDR3. V dropped 1 base and J dropped 5; count of bases not matched to a gene: 11. Germline CDR1 reads SGHVS; CDR2 reads FNYEAQ.